One sample yielded the 14 T cell receptor beta chains listed below, sequenced in a study of T cells in Graves' hyperthyroidism and ophthalmopathy. The TCR beta CDR3 regions underwent amplification using RNA transcripts as the source. TCR CDR3 underwent first-round RT-PCR with the HTBI primer set. TCRdb reanalysed the multiplex PCR reads using MiXCR and keeps one entry per CDR3 protein. The data show nearly 600,000 distinct CDR3 sequences, approximately 15% seen once. Specimen: blood. The receptors shown here come from a woman between 18 and 29 years old with Graves' ophthalmopathy.

The sample holds many counts of this clonotype. The chain couples TRBV27 to TRBJ2-5, with D perhaps matching TRBD2 (7 bases). The CDR3 contains 15 residues. V was pared by 3 bases and J by 4 bases, with 15 bases between. Per the germline V gene, CDR1 is MNHEY and CDR2 is SMNVEV (reference sequence). The CDR3 nucleotides are TGTGCCAGCAGTTTGTGGGGGGGGCGCACAGAGACCCAGTACTTC. Amino acid sequence: CASSLWGGRTETQYF.

This clonotype showed up many times. The V gene is TRBV7-8, the J gene TRBJ2-5, with 10 bases lining up with TRBD1. The germline V gene has CDR1 SGHVS and CDR2 FQNEAQ. After removal of 7 bases from V and 0 bases from J, the junction contained 8 bases not matched to a gene. This CDR3 has 16 amino acids. The CDR3, as DNA: TGTGCCAGCATGGGGCAAGGACAGGGGGACCAAGAGACCCAGTACTTC. Its protein is CASMGQGQGDQETQYF. Full variable domain (outside the CDR3, taken from reference TRBV7-8 and TRBJ2-5): GAGVSQSPRYKVAKRGQDVALRCDPISGHVSLFWYQQALGQGPEFLTYFQNEAQLDKSGLPSDRFFAERPEGSVSTLKIQRTQQEDSAVYLCASMGQGQGDQETQYFGPGTRLLVL.

This clonotype was detected ten times or more. The chain has TRBV28 and TRBJ2-1; maybe TRBD2 (6 bases). CDR3 length equals 20 residues. Looked up from germline, CDR1 is MDHEN and CDR2 is SYDVKM. V lost 6 bases and J 4 bases, leaving 31 bases between the germline ends. CDR3 sequence (DNA): TGTGCCAGCAGCACACCAATCCCGGGGGAGCCCAAGGGCCCTTACAATGAGCAGTTCTTC. Its protein is CASSTPIPGEPKGPYNEQFF.

The rearrangement joins TRBV19 to TRBJ1-5; D is unclear. V was cut by 7 bases and J by 1 base, with 8 bases left in between. Germline CDR1 is LNHDA and CDR2 is SQIVND (reference sequence). This CDR3 has 13 amino acids. CDR3 DNA: TGTGCCAGTACCTTCGGGAGCAATCAGCCCCAGCATTTT. This gives the protein CASTFGSNQPQHF.

The V and J genes are TRBV6-1 and TRBJ1-4, with a possible D match to TRBD1 (5 bases). This CDR3 has 15 residues. Germline loops: CDR1 MNHNS, CDR2 SASEGT. V was pared by 7 bases and J by 4 bases, with 16 bases between. The CDR3 nucleotides read TGTGCCAGCAAGGGACTTTGGGGGGGTAATGAAAAACTGTTTTTT. Translation: CASKGLWGGNEKLFF.

This clonotype occurred many times. V gene TRBV7-9 combines with J gene TRBJ1-2; 10 nucleotides agree with TRBD1. The CDR3 covers 13 residues. With 6 bases clipped from V and 8 bases from J, the junction kept 6 bases outside the gene matches. CDR1 and CDR2 (germline): SEHNR, FQNEAQ (reference sequence). CDR3 coding DNA: TGTGCCAGCAGTCGGACAGGGGGATGGGGCTACACCTTC. The encoded protein is CASSRTGGWGYTF.

This clonotype appeared many times. The chain joins TRBV20-1 to TRBJ2-3, with 8 bases that match TRBD2. Trimming removed 0 bases from V and 2 bases from J; junction bases left unmatched: 7. Germline V gene lookup returns CDR1 DFQATT and CDR2 SNEGSKA (reference sequence). This CDR3 region has 16 residues. This CDR3 is CSARDVSGGYTDTQYF. CDR3 nucleotides: TGCAGTGCTAGAGATGTCAGCGGGGGCTACACAGATACGCAGTATTTT.

This clonotype was counted many times. V usage is TRBV11-2 and J usage is TRBJ2-3; the match to TRBD2 covers 14 bases. V shed 5 bases and J 7 bases; nucleotides not matched to a gene: 8. Germline CDR1 SGHAT, CDR2 FQNNGV. The CDR3 has 16 amino acids. The CDR3, as DNA: TGTGCCAGCAGCCCCCCGGGACTAGCGGGAGTGAATACGCAGTATTTT. Translating it yields CASSPPGLAGVNTQYF.

This clonotype has at least ten counts. The chain links TRBV24-1 to TRBJ2-6; possibly TRBD2 for D (5 bases). The V end was cut by 6 bases, the J end by 4 bases, with 12 bases between. The CDR3 runs 15 residues. Per germline, CDR1 KGHDR and CDR2 SFDVKD. CDR3 in amino acids: CATSNFGEGANVLTF. The CDR3 DNA reads as TGTGCCACCAGTAACTTCGGGGAAGGGGCCAACGTCCTGACTTTC.

The gene calls are TRBV6-9 and TRBJ2-2; 14 bases are a match to TRBD2. V was pared by 4 bases and J by 3 bases, with 1 base of the junction left unmatched. Germline V gene data show CDR1 as MNHGY and CDR2 as SVAAGI. The CDR3 extends over 16 amino acids. The CDR3 region has the DNA TGTGCCAGCAGTTCGACTAGCGGGAGGGACACCGGGGAGCTGTTTTTT. It translates to CASSSTSGRDTGELFF.

This clonotype was counted at least ten times. The CDR3 DNA sequence: TGTGCCAGCAGGGGACAGGGAGAGACCCAGTACTTC. The encoded protein is CASRGQGETQYF. This sequence joins TRBV7-2 and TRBJ2-5, with 9 bases fitting TRBD1. This CDR3 is 12 amino acids long. Trimming cost V 6 bases and J 4 bases; bases outside gene matches: 0. Germline assignment: CDR1 SGHTA and CDR2 FQGNSA.

This clonotype was recorded many times. CDR3 nucleotide sequence: TGTGCCAGCAGCCCTCACGCAGGGGGCGAAGATGGCTACACCTTC. Protein sequence: CASSPHAGGEDGYTF. The chain uses TRBV14 and TRBJ1-2; 8 positions match TRBD1. The length of the CDR3 is 15 residues. The germline CDR1 and CDR2 sequences are SGHDN and FVKESK. V dropped 4 bases and J dropped 6; count of bases not matched to a gene: 10.

The CDR3 nucleotides read TGTGCCAGCAGTTCCGGGACAGGGGATGTCTACGAGCAGTACTTC. Translating it yields CASSSGTGDVYEQYF. The rearrangement uses TRBV27 and TRBJ2-7, with 10 bases identical to TRBD1. Trimming removed 4 bases from V and 3 bases from J; junction bases left unmatched: 6. The CDR3 runs to 15 residues. The germline V gene has CDR1 MNHEY and CDR2 SMNVEV (reference sequence).

V usage is TRBV6-1 and J usage is TRBJ1-1, with TRBD1 as a possible D gene (5 bases). Germline V gene sequence: CDR1 MNHNS, CDR2 SASEGT. V gave up 4 bases and J gave up 5 bases, with 14 bases separating them. The CDR3 is 14 amino acids. CDR3 coding DNA: TGTGCCAGCAGTGCAGGGATTGGAAGAACTGAAGCTTTCTTT. Protein sequence: CASSAGIGRTEAFF.